The 5 T cell receptor beta chains below all came from one sample that was sequenced in a study of T cell changes during pregnancy in multiple sclerosis. Here immunoSEQ multiplex PCR was the method, and the copy in TCRdb shows in-frame clones only, minus some. The sample has 25,000 to 30,000 clones, roughly nine tenths seen once. The material was CD8+ T cells from peripheral blood mononuclear cells, obtained in the second trimester of pregnancy. The receptors originated from a female donor with multiple sclerosis, enrolled in a pregnancy study.

This clone was observed at least ten times. The chain couples TRBV6-4 to TRBJ2-3; 10 bases line up with TRBD2. V dropped 0 bases and J dropped 4; count of bases not matched to a gene: 4. Germline lookup yields CDR1 MRHNA and CDR2 SNTAGT. This CDR3 contains 16 residues. The CDR3 here is CASSDSSGGAPDTQYF. In DNA, the CDR3 is TGTGCCAGCAGTGACTCGAGCGGGGGGGCTCCAGATACGCAGTATTTT.

The genes are TRBV5-6 and TRBJ2-7; D may be TRBD1 (5 bases). Per germline, CDR1 SGHDT and CDR2 YYEEEE. V was pared by 2 bases and J by 3 bases, with 12 bases between. CDR3 length equals 14 residues. The CDR3 sequence is CASSFERQIYEQYF. The CDR3 nucleotides read TGTGCCAGCAGCTTCGAGAGACAGATCTACGAGCAGTACTTC.

The chain links TRBV19 to TRBJ1-1, with D unresolved. The CDR3 totals 13 residues. The germline CDR1 and CDR2 sequences are LNHDA and SQIVND (reference sequence). Trimming removed 2 bases at V and 1 base at J, with 5 bases between. In DNA form, the CDR3 reads TGTGCCAGTAGTATATCCTCGAACACTGAAGCTTTCTTT. It is translated as CASSISSNTEAFF.

This chain uses TRBV28 with TRBJ2-2; D gene uncertain. Germline values: CDR1 MDHEN, CDR2 SYDVKM. The CDR3 spans 15 residues. V gave up 3 bases and J gave up 0 bases, with 8 bases separating them. The CDR3 reads CASSFYSTNTGELFF. DNA of the CDR3: TGTGCCAGCAGTTTTTACTCTACGAACACCGGGGAGCTGTTTTTT.

Here the CDR3 DNA reads TGTGCCAGCTCCGACAGCAGCTCCTATAATTCACCCCTCCACTTT. It encodes CASSDSSSYNSPLHF. The chain joins TRBV27 to TRBJ1-6; weak D call: TRBD1 (5 bases). This CDR3 has 15 amino acids. Germline loops: CDR1 MNHEY, CDR2 SMNVEV (reference sequence). Trimming pared 8 bases from V and 0 bases from J, leaving 11 bases between.